The rows below give T cell receptor beta chains drawn from one sample of a study of identical twins. From the 5' RACE reads, TCRdb called clonotypes with MiXCR, one entry per CDR3 protein. The sample consists of around 510,000 distinct CDR3 sequences, roughly an eighth of them appearing once. These data also formed part of another study, on yellow fever vaccine responses in identical twins.

Sequenced material: CD4+ T cells sorted from blood. These receptors were taken from a woman in her late teens or twenties in good health. Each CDR3 is given without its conserved first and last residue.

>TRBV29-1
SGDRGESGELF
>TRBV5-1
ASSLDGVPKGYGYT
>TRBV11-2
ASSDRQGASGYT
>TRBV10-3
AISESAVGSYNEQF
>TRBV29-1
SVEVGLAGVYEQY
>TRBV13
ASSSLTRSPAKNIQY
>TRBV5-1
ASSLARGGSSYEQY
>TRBV3-1
ASSPPTTPSGLAVSQY
>TRBV4-3
ASSQDKGNSPLH
>TRBV29-1
SVERGSSYNEQF
>TRBV2
ATTGRGLDGYT
>TRBV7-9
ASSGSGRSGEQF
>TRBV12-3/TRBV12-4
ASSFDPGPPYT
>TRBV25-1
ASSPPGRNAEAF
>TRBV20-1
SAKSVTEAF
>TRBV12-5
ASGLEASGELF
>TRBV12-3/TRBV12-4
ASSPPPAYNEQF
>TRBV19
ASSIPGQVVGEQY
>TRBV6-1
ASFHIGGYGYT
>TRBV30
AWRASGGVDTQY
>TRBV3-1
ASSQGVPGNTEAF
>TRBV19
ASSILGRVYEQY
>TRBV30
AWSVRSGGETQY
>TRBV14
ASSIMYNEQF
>TRBV12-3/TRBV12-4
ASSPLAGLADTQY
>TRBV7-2
ASSPTPGYEQY
>TRBV19
ASRLGQPNTEAF
>TRBV3-1
ASSQVPRRSGELF
>TRBV27
ASSFGGQGADTQY
>TRBV25-1
ASSGRPGGSYNEQF
>TRBV29-1
SVDRRTSGNTIY
>TRBV12-3/TRBV12-4
ASTWTSLGNEQF
>TRBV28
ASSNPRPGVGKLF
>TRBV29-1
SVLGLDSGNTIY
>TRBV7-3
ASSLRGVSAYNEQF
>TRBV11-1
ASSLELGSGSTGNTQY
>TRBV27
ASSPLGGGAIEQY
>TRBV5-1
ASSLEGNQKNEQF
>TRBV6-1
ASRASGSNEQF
>TRBV5-1
ASSSGGRNTDTQY
>TRBV29-1
SVSGQGGGQETQY
>TRBV28
ASSLSAGGFEQF
>TRBV20-1
SANLDRGRRQETQY
>TRBV7-2
ASSLLGGGQPQH
>TRBV3-1
ASSQDHEQY
>TRBV6-1
ASSEGLGAYEQY
>TRBV18
ASSPLAGSYNEQF
>TRBV18
ASSPPQGPLYEQY